The source of this TCR beta chain is a study of T cells in Graves' hyperthyroidism and ophthalmopathy. The germline V and J ends were trimmed by 4 bases and 8 bases, with 17 bases remaining between them. This CDR3 spans 14 amino acids. Germline loops: CDR1 LGHDT, CDR2 YNNKEL (reference sequence). TCR beta CDR3 sequences were amplified from RNA transcripts. During a first-round RT-PCR of the TCR CDR3, the HTBI primer set was used. One entry per CDR3 protein results from TCRdb running MiXCR on the multiplex PCR reads. The data show around 290,000 distinct CDR3 sequences, with more than 15% seen just once and over 45% held by the top ten. This clonotype was counted many times.

The sequenced material came from blood. The chain recombines TRBV3-1 with TRBJ1-2, with D maybe TRBD1 (6 bases). The TCR sequence derives from an older woman with Graves' ophthalmopathy. The CDR3 here is CASSPRGGVRGYTF. In DNA form, the CDR3 reads TGTGCCAGCAGCCCGCGGGGGGGCGTTCGGGGCTACACCTTC.